A single sample is the source of the 2 T cell receptor beta chains below, sequenced in a study of CD8+ T cells in alopecia areata. RNA extraction was followed by reverse transcription into cDNA, which acted as the sequencing template. Measured with immunoSEQ multiplex PCR; TCRdb has only the in-frame clones, and not every one. The table has about 210,000 clones, approximately 67% seen once; the top ten hold approximately 1.2%. Treatment specified: oral pan-JAK inhibitor, 5-10 mg twice daily. Here the sequenced sample was CD4+ T cells sorted from blood, taken at approximately week 45, from a patient treated with tofacitinib. These receptors originate from a human donor with alopecia areata.

The V and J genes are TRBV6-1 and TRBJ1-5; D is possibly TRBD1 (5 bases). Germline V lookup: CDR1 MNHNS, CDR2 SASEGT. Trimming left V 3 bases short and J 4 bases short, with 19 bases between. CDR3 length: 17 amino acids. The CDR3 here is CASSEQKGGALNQPQHF. DNA for the CDR3: TGTGCCAGCAGTGAGCAAAAGGGAGGGGCTCTTAATCAGCCCCAGCATTTT.

The chain has TRBV4-3 and TRBJ2-3, with D perhaps assigned TRBD1 or TRBD2 (5 bases each). CDR1 and CDR2 (germline): LGHNA, YSLEER. With 4 bases removed from V and 2 bases from J, the gap between germline ends came to 13 bases. The CDR3 consists of 15 residues. CDR3 sequence (DNA): TGCGCCAGCAGCCCCCTCCCGGGGCCCACAGATACGCAGTATTTT. This codes for CASSPLPGPTDTQYF.